The text below deals with one T cell receptor (beta chain). Its cognate antigen is unknown. The time point here: patch test 3, about 24 weeks after DPC sensitization. Treatment specified: therapeutic diphenylcyclopropenone sensitization with weekly scalp DPC. Whole blood, unfractionated, served as the material for total RNA extraction. The source of the sample is a study of human T cells and chemical hapten exposure. Whole-study context: Diphenylcyclopropenone, dosed weekly to the scalp, was given to patients throughout the approximately 25-week study.

One entry per CDR3 protein results from TCRdb running MiXCR on the RACE reads. The profile shows 85,000 to 100,000 distinct CDR3 sequences, 27% of them singletons. Study findings and constraints: Expanded TCRs produced significantly more large CDR3 similarity clusters than controls did. The number of TCRs over 1 in 1000 frequency stayed unchanged after DPC.

The ends were cut back, 4 bases at V and 4 bases at J, with 11 bases in the middle. CDR3 length: 13 amino acids. CDR1 is LGHDT, CDR2 YNNKEL, per germline (reference sequence). This chain connects TRBV3-1 to TRBJ2-7, with TRBD2 as a possible D gene (5 bases). Sequencing used whole blood, obtained in connection with sensitization to the hapten diphenylcyclopropenone (DPC). This sequence originates from a man between 40 and 49 years old with alopecia areata. Some clones in this sample may be carry-over from other donors' samples. The CDR3 here is CASSPGISYEQYF. For the CDR3, the DNA is TGTGCCAGCAGCCCCGGGATATCTTACGAGCAGTACTTC.